This T cell receptor (beta chain) originates from a study of cytomegalovirus exposure and HLA in healthy donors. Study-level background: Later analysis reported that the roughly 120 validation repertoires shared the platform of the 600 to 750 first-cohort repertoires. Study-wide findings and caveats: Most TCR sequences were uncommon, yet certain public TCRs appeared in many donors. The CMV antigen specificity of a few CMV-associated chains was confirmed through in vitro analysis. Researchers counted 164 TCR beta chains as cytomegalovirus-associated.

For this clone: Its antigen is unknown.

The method was immunoSEQ multiplex PCR; TCRdb's version includes in-frame clones alone and lacks a portion of them. In the table there are some 170,000 clones, approximately 86% of which are singletons. Germline CDR1 is SGHNT and CDR2 is YENEEA. Trimming cost V 10 bases and J 5 bases; bases outside gene matches: 5. This CDR3 is built from 14 residues. The V and J genes are TRBV11-3 and TRBJ2-1; the match to TRBD2 covers 13 bases. This sequence originates from a man between 18 and 29 years old in good health and CMV-seropositive. Sequenced sample: PBMCs. CDR3 residues: CAILTSGGHNEQFF. CDR3 nucleotide sequence: TGTGCCATCCTGACTAGCGGGGGGCACAATGAGCAGTTCTTC.